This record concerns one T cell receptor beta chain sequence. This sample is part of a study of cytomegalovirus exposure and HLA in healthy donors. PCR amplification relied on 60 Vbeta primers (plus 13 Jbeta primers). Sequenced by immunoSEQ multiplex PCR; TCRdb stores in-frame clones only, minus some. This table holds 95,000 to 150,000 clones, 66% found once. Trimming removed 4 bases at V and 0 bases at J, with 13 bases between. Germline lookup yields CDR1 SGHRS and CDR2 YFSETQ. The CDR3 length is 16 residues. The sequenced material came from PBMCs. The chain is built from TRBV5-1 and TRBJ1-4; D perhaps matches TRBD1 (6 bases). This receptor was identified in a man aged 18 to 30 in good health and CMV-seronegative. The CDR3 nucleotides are TGCGCCAGCAGCCCCCGGACAGATCCAACTAATGAAAAACTGTTTTTT. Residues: CASSPRTDPTNEKLFF.